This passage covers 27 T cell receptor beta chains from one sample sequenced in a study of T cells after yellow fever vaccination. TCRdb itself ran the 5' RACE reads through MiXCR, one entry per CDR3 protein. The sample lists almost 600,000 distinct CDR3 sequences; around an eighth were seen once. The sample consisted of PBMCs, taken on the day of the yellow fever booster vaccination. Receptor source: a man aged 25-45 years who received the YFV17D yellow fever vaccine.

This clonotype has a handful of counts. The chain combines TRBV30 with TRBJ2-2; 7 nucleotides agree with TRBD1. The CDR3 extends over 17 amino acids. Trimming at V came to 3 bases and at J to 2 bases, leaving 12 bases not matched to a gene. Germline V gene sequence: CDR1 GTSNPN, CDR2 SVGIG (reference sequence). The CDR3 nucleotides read TGTGCCTGGAGCGACCGGGACAGAGGCTTTAACACCGGGGAGCTGTTTTTT. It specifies CAWSDRDRGFNTGELFF.

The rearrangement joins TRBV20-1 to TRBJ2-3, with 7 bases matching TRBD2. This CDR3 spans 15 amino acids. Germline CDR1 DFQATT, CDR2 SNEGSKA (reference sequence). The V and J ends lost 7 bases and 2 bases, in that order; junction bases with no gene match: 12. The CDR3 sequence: CSVSRLERDTDTQYF. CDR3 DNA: TGCAGTGTTTCCAGACTTGAGCGGGACACAGATACGCAGTATTTT.

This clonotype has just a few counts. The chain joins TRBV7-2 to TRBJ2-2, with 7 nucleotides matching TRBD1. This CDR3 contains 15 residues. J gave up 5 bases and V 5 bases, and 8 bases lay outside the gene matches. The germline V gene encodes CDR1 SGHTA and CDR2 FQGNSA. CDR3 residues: CASSPPTGLTGELFF. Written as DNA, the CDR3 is TGTGCCAGCAGCCCCCCGACAGGGTTGACCGGGGAGCTGTTTTTT.

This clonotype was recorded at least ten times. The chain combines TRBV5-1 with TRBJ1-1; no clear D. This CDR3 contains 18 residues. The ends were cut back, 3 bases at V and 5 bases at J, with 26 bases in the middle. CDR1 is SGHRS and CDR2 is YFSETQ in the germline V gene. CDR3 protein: CASSSPATARDRNTEAFF. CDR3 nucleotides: TGCGCCAGCAGCTCCCCCGCCACGGCCCGGGATAGGAATACTGAAGCTTTCTTT.

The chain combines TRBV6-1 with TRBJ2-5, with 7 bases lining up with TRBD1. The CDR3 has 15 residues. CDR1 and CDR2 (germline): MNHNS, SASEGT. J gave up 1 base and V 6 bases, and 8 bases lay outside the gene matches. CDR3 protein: CASRPPTGSQETQYF. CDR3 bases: TGTGCCAGCAGGCCCCCGACAGGGTCCCAAGAGACCCAGTACTTC.

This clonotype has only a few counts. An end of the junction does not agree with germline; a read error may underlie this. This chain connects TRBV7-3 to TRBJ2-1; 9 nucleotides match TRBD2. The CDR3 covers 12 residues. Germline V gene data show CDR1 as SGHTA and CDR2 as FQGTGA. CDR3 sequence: CASSLPGLAPIF. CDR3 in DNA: TGTGCCAGCAGCTTACCGGGACTAGCTCCGATCTTC.

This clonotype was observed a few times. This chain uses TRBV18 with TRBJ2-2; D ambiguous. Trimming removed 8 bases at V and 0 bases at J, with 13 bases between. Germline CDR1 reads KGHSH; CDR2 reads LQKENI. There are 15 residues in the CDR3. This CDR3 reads CASATRTTNTGELFF. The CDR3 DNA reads TGTGCCAGCGCTACGCGAACCACGAACACCGGGGAGCTGTTTTTT.

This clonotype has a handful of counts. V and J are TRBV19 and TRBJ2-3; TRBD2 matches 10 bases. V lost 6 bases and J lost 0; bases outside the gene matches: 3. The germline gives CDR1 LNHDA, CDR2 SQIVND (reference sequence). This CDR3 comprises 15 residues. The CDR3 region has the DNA TGTGCCAGTAGAACTAGCGGGGTTAGCACAGATACGCAGTATTTT. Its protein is CASRTSGVSTDTQYF.

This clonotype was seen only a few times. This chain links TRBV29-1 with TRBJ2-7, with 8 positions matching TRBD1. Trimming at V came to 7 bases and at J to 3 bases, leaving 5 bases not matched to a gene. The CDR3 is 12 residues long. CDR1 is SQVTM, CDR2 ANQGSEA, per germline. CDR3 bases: TGCAGCGGGACAGGGTACGACTACGAGCAGTACTTC. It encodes CSGTGYDYEQYF.

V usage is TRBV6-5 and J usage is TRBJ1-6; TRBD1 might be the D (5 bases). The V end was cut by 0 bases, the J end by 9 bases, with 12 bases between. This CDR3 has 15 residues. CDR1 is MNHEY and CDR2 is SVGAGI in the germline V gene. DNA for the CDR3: TGTGCCAGCAGTTACTCGGGAAGGGGAAGTTCACCCCTCCACTTT. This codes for CASSYSGRGSSPLHF.

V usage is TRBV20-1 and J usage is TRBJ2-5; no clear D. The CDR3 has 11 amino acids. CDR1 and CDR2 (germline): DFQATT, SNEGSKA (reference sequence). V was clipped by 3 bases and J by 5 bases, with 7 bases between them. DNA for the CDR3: TGCAGTGCTAGGCCTAGGGAGACCCAGTACTTC. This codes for CSARPRETQYF.

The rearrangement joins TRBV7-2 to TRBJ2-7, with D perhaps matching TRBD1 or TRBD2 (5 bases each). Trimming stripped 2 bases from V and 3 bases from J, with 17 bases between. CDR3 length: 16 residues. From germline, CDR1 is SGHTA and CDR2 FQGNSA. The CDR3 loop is CASSLSGAQRIYEQYF. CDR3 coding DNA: TGTGCCAGCAGCTTATCCGGGGCTCAGCGGATCTACGAGCAGTACTTC.

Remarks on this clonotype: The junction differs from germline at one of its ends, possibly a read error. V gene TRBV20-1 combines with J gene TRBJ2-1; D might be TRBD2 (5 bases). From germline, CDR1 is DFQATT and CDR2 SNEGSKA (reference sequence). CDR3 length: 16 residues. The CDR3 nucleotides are TGCTGTGCTAGGAAGCTACTAGACAACCCGATGGATGAGCAGTTCTTC. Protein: CCARKLLDNPMDEQFF.

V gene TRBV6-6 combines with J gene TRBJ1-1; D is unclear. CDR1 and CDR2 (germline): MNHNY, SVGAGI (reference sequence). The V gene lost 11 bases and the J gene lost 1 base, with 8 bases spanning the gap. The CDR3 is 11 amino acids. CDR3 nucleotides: TGTGCCTCGGAGCAGAACACTGAAGCTTTCTTT. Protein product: CASEQNTEAFF.

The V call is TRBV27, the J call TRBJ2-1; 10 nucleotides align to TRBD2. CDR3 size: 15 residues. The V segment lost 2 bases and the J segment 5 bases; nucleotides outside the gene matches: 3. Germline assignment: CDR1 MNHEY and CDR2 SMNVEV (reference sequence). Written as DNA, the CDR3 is TGTGCCAGCAGTTTACGGACTAGCGGAGACAATGAGCAGTTCTTC. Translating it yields CASSLRTSGDNEQFF.

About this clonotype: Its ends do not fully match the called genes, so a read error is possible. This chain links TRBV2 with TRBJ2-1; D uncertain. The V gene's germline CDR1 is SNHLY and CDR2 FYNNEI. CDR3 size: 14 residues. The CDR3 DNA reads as TGTGCCAGCAGTGAAGGGCGATCGAATAATGTGCAGTTCTTC. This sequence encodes CASSEGRSNNVQFF.

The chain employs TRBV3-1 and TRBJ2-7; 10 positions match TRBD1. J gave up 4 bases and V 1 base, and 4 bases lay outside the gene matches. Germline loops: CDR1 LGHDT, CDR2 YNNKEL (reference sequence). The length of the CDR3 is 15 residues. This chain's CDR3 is CASSQADRGPYEQYF. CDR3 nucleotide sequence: TGTGCCAGCAGCCAAGCAGACAGGGGGCCGTACGAGCAGTACTTC.

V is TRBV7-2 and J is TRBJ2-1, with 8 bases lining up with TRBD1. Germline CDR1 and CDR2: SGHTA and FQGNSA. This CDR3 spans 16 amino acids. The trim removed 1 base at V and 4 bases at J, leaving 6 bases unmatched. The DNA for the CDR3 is TGTGCCAGCAGCTTAGGCAGGGGGCAGCGTTACAATGAGCAGTTCTTC. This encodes CASSLGRGQRYNEQFF. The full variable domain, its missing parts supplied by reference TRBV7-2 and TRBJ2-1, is GAGVSQSPSNKVTEKGKDVELRCDPISGHTALYWYRQSLGQGLEFLIYFQGNSAPDKSGLPSDRFSAERTGGSVSTLTIQRTQQEDSAVYLCASSLGRGQRYNEQFFGPGTRLTVL.

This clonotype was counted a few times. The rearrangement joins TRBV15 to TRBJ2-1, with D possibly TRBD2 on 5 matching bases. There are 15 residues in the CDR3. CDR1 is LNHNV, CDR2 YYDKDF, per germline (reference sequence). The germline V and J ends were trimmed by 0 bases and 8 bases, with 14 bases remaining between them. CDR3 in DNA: TGTGCCACCAGCAGAGAACGGACTGTCTCCCATGAGCAGTTCTTC. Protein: CATSRERTVSHEQFF.

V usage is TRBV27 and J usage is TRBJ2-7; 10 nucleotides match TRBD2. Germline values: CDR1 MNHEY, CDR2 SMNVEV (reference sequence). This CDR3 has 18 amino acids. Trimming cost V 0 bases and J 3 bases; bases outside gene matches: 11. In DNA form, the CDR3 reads TGTGCCAGCAGTTTATCGGCTAGCGGGAGCTCCCTTGACTACGAGCAGTACTTC. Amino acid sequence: CASSLSASGSSLDYEQYF.

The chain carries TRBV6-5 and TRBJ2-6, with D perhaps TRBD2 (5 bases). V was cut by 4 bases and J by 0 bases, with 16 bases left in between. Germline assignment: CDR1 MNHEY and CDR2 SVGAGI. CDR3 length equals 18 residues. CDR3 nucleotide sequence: TGTGCCAGCAGTTTCAGCCGGGTCGACTACTCTGGGGCCAACGTCCTGACTTTC. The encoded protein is CASSFSRVDYSGANVLTF.

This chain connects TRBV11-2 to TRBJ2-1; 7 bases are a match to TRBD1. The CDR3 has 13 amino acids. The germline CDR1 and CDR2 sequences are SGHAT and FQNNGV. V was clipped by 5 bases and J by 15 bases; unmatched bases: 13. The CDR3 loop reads CASSIPGTADRFF. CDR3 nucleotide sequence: TGTGCCAGCAGCATACCTGGGACAGCTGATAGGTTCTTC.

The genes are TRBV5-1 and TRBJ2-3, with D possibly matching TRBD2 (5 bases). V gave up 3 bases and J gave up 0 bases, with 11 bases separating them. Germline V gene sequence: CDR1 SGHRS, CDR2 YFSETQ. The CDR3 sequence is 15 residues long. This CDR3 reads CASSYREPSTDTQYF. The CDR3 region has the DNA TGCGCCAGCAGCTACCGGGAACCTAGCACAGATACGCAGTATTTT.

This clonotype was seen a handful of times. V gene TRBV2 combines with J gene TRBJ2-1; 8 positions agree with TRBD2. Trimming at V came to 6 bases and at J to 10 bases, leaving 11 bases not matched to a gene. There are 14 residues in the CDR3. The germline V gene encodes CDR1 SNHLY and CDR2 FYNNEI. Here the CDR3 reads CASRQREGLEEQFF. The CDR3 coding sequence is TGTGCCAGCAGGCAACGGGAGGGCCTAGAGGAGCAGTTCTTC.

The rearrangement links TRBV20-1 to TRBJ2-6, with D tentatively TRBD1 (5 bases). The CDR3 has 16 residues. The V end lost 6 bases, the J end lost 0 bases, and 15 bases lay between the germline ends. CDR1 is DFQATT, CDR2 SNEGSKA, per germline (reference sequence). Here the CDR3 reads CSANPGQLSGANVLTF. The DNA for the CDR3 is TGCAGTGCCAATCCCGGACAACTCTCTGGGGCCAACGTCCTGACTTTC.

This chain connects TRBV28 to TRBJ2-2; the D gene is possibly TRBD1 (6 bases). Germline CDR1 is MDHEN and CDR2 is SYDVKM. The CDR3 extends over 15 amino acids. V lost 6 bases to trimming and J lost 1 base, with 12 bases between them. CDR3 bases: TGTGCCAGCAGCAATCCGGGACAGAACACCGGGGAGCTGTTTTTT. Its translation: CASSNPGQNTGELFF.

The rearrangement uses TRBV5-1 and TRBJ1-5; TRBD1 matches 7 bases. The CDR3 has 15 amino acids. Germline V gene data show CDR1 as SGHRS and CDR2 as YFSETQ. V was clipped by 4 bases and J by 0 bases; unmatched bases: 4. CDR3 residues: CASSRGTDSNQPQHF. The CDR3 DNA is TGCGCCAGCAGCCGCGGGACAGATAGCAATCAGCCCCAGCATTTT.